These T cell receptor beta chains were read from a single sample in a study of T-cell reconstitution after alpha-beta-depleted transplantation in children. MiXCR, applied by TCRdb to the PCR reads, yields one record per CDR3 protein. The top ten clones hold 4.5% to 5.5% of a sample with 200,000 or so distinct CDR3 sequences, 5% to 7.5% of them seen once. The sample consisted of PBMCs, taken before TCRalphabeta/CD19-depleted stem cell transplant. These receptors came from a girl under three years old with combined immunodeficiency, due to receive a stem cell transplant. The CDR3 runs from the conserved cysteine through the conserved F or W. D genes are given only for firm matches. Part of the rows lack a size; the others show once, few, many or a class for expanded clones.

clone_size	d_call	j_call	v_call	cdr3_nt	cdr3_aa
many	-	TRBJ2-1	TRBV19	TGTGCCAGTAGTCGGGAGATAAATGAGCAGTTCTTC	CASSREINEQFF
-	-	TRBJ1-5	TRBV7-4	TGTGCCAGCAGCTTTACACTGCCCCAGCATTTT	CASSFTLPQHF
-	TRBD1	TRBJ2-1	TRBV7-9	TGTGCCAGCAGCAACCAACTCCGCGGGACAGGGGGCTCCTACAATGAGCAGTTCTTC	CASSNQLRGTGGSYNEQFF
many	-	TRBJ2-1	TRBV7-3	TGTGCCAGCAGCTTAAACGGTTTCAATGAGCAGTTCTTC	CASSLNGFNEQFF
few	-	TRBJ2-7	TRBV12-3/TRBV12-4	TGTGCCAGCAGTTTCGGTACGGCAACCTACGAGCAGTACTTC	CASSFGTATYEQYF
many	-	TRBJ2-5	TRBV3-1	TGTGCCAGCAGCCATAACTATGACAGTCAAGAGACCCAGTACTTC	CASSHNYDSQETQYF
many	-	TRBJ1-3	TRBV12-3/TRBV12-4	TGTGCGTGTTACTCTGGAAACACCATATATTTT	CACYSGNTIYF
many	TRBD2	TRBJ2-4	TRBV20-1	TGCAGTGCAATGGGACTAGCGGGAGGTATCCACATTCAGTACTTC	CSAMGLAGGIHIQYF
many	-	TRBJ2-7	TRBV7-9	TGTGCCAGCAGTTCTCCTTTTGTAAGCCCGGAGAAGCAGTACTTC	CASSSPFVSPEKQYF
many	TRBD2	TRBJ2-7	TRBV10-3	TGTGCCATCACCCCGGGGGGCTACGAGCAGTACTTC	CAITPGGYEQYF
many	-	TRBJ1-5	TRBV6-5	TGTGCCAGCAGTTTATCGTTCAATCAGCCCCAGCATTTT	CASSLSFNQPQHF
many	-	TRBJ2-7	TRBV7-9	TGTGCCAGCAGCCTGGACACAAACGAGCAGTACTTC	CASSLDTNEQYF
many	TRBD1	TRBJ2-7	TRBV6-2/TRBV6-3	TGTGCCAGCAGTCATGGGGACAGGGGCTACGAGCAGTACTTC	CASSHGDRGYEQYF
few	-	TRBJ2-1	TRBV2	TGTGCCAGCAGTGGGTTAGACAATGAGCAGTTCTTC	CASSGLDNEQFF
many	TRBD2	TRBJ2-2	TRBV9	TGTGCCAGCAGCGTAGCTACAGGAGAGGGACTAGCGGGAACTAACACCGGGGAGCTGTTTTTT	CASSVATGEGLAGTNTGELFF
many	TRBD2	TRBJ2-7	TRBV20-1	TGCAGTGCTAGGGGCCTAGCGGATACCTACGAGCAGTACTTC	CSARGLADTYEQYF
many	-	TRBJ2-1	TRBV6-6	TGTGCCAGCAGTTACAGGTACAATGAGCAGTTCTTC	CASSYRYNEQFF
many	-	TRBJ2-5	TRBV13	TGTGCCAGCAGCCACCGTCCATCCGAGACCCAGTACTTC	CASSHRPSETQYF
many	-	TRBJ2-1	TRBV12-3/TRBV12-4	TGTGCCAGCGGAGCTAGCTCCTACAATGAGCAGTTCTTC	CASGASSYNEQFF
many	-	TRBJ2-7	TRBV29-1	TGCAGCGTGAGCGGTGCCGGCGACTACGAGCAGTACTTC	CSVSGAGDYEQYF
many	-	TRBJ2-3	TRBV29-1	TGCAGCGTTGAAACCCGCGGGCTCACAGATACGCAGTATTTT	CSVETRGLTDTQYF
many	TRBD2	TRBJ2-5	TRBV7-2	TGTGCCAGCAGCTTAGGGCTAGCGGGGAGAGAGACCCAGTACTTC	CASSLGLAGRETQYF
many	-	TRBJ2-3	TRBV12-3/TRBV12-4	TGTGCCAGCAGACCACTTGACAGCACAGATACGCAGTATTTT	CASRPLDSTDTQYF
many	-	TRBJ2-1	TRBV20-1	TGCAGTGCTCCGTCCCGGGCTCTCTCGAGGGGCTCCTACAATGAGCAGTTCTTC	CSAPSRALSRGSYNEQFF
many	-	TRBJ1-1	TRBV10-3	TGTGCCATCAGTGAGTCGAGGGGACGCGCTGAAGCTTTCTTT	CAISESRGRAEAFF
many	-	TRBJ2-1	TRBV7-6	TGTGCCAGCAGCTTGGGGCACGCTAATGAGCAGTTCTTC	CASSLGHANEQFF
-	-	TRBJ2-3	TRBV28	TGTGCCAGCAGTTCGTTCCTAGCGAAGGATACGCAGTATTTT	CASSSFLAKDTQYF
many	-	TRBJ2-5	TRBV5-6	TGTGCCAGCAGCTTGGTAAAGGAGGATCCTCGGGAGACCCAGTACTTC	CASSLVKEDPRETQYF
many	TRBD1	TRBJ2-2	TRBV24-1	TGTGCCACCGAGGAACAGGGGTCGGTCGGGGAGCTGTTTTTT	CATEEQGSVGELFF
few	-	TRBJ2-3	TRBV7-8	TGTGCCAGCAGCCTCGCCTCGACCGGGACGAGAGGAGATACGCAGTATTTT	CASSLASTGTRGDTQYF
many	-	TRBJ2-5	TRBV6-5	TGTGCCAGCAGTGACGACCAAGAGACCCAGTACTTC	CASSDDQETQYF